The 8 T cell receptor beta chains given below trace back to one sample, sequenced in a study of blood T cell repertoires in COVID-19. Method: immunoSEQ multiplex PCR; TCRdb's copy keeps in-frame clones and lacks some. Among 300,000 to 400,000 clones listed, about nine tenths were seen once. The sequenced sample was peripheral blood. The source of these receptors is a man aged 30 to 45 with COVID-19, enrolled during active disease.

The J gene is TRBJ1-5, the V gene TRBV6-6; perhaps TRBD1 as D (6 bases). The CDR3 is 14 residues long. Germline CDR1 MNHNY, CDR2 SVGAGI (reference sequence). V lost 7 bases and J lost 1, with 11 bases in between. This chain's CDR3 is CASIADRSNQPQHF. CDR3 nucleotide sequence: TGTGCCAGCATCGCGGACAGAAGCAATCAGCCCCAGCATTTT.

This clone has a single count. The chain employs TRBV7-3 and TRBJ2-6; D might be TRBD1 (5 bases). CDR3 size: 18 residues. CDR1 is SGHTA, CDR2 FQGTGA, per germline. V was clipped by 5 bases and J by 4 bases, with 21 bases between them. CDR3 DNA sequence: TGTGCCAGCAGCCCGCGGCCACAGGCCAGGGCGGGGGCCAACGTCCTGACTTTC. It translates to CASSPRPQARAGANVLTF.

The V and J genes are TRBV2 and TRBJ2-5; D is perhaps TRBD1 (5 bases). The CDR3 has 15 residues. Germline V gene sequence: CDR1 SNHLY, CDR2 FYNNEI. V was shortened by 1 base and J by 3 bases, with 12 bases between the two germline ends. CDR3 sequence: CASSEEETVKETQYF. CDR3 nucleotide sequence: TGTGCCAGCAGTGAAGAGGAGACAGTAAAAGAGACCCAGTACTTC.

The rearrangement uses TRBV2 and TRBJ2-5; 9 bases line up with TRBD1. The CDR3 contains 17 residues. V was clipped by 7 bases and J by 5 bases; unmatched bases: 17. The germline CDR1 and CDR2 sequences are SNHLY and FYNNEI. The CDR3 DNA reads as TGTGCCAGCAACCGGGCGGGCTGGGGACAGGGCGGGGAGACCCAGTACTTC. Its translation is CASNRAGWGQGGETQYF.

CDR3 region: CASSYPLGGGSYNEQFF. The CDR3, as DNA: TGTGCCAGCAGCTATCCCTTGGGGGGTGGCTCCTACAATGAGCAGTTCTTC. The chain combines TRBV7-9 with TRBJ2-1, with TRBD2 as a possible D gene (6 bases). The CDR3 sequence is 17 residues long. Trimming shortened V by 4 bases and J by 0 bases, and 16 bases separated the two germline ends. The germline CDR1 and CDR2 sequences are SEHNR and FQNEAQ (reference sequence).

The rearrangement links TRBV7-9 to TRBJ2-3; TRBD2 agrees at 11 bases. The V segment lost 3 bases and the J segment 5 bases; nucleotides outside the gene matches: 7. Germline CDR1 is SEHNR and CDR2 is FQNEAQ (reference sequence). The CDR3 loop spans 16 amino acids. CDR3 loop: CASSLALAGGKDTQYF. The DNA of the CDR3 is TGTGCCAGCAGCTTGGCCCTAGCGGGAGGCAAAGATACGCAGTATTTT. Based on the CDR3 plus reference TRBV7-9 and TRBJ2-3, the full variable domain is DTGVSQNPRHKITKRGQNVTFRCDPISEHNRLYWYRQTLGQGPEFLTYFQNEAQLEKSRLLSDRFSAERPKGSFSTLEIQRTEQGDSAMYLCASSLALAGGKDTQYFGPGTRLTVL.

The chain carries TRBV29-1 and TRBJ2-6; 7 bases match TRBD1. Germline V gene sequence: CDR1 SQVTM, CDR2 ANQGSEA. There are 16 residues in the CDR3. J was trimmed by 0 bases and V by 6 bases; bases with no gene match: 8. The CDR3 nucleotides are TGCAGCGTCCAAGACAGGGTCAGCTCTGGGGCCAACGTCCTGACTTTC. It is translated as CSVQDRVSSGANVLTF.

This clone has a handful of counts. The chain couples TRBV27 to TRBJ2-5, with TRBD2 matching over 10 bases. There are 14 residues in the CDR3. V was clipped by 3 bases and J by 7 bases; unmatched bases: 5. Germline loops: CDR1 MNHEY, CDR2 SMNVEV (reference sequence). The CDR3 nucleotides read TGTGCCAGCAGTTTCGGGACTAGCGATAGGACCCAGTACTTC. It encodes CASSFGTSDRTQYF.